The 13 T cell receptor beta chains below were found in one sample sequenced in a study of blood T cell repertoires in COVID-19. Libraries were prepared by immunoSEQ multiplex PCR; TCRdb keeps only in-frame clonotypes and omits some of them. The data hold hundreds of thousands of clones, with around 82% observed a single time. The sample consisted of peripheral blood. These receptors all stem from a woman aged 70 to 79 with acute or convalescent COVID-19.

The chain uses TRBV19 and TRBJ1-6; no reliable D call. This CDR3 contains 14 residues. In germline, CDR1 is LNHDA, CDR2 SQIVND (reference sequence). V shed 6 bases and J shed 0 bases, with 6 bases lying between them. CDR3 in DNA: TGTGCCAGTAGCGAGTTCTCCTATAATTCACCCCTCCACTTT. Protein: CASSEFSYNSPLHF.

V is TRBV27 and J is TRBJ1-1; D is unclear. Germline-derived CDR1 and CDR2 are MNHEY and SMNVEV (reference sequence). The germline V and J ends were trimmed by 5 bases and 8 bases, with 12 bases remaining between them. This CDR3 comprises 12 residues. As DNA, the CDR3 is TGTGCCAGCAGTCTCAGGTTTGGGGAAGCTTTCTTT. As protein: CASSLRFGEAFF.

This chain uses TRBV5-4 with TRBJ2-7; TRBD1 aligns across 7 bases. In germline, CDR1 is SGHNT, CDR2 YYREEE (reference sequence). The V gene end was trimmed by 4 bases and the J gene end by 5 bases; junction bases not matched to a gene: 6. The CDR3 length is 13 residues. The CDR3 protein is CASSQTGINEQYF. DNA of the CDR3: TGTGCCAGCAGCCAGACAGGGATCAACGAGCAGTACTTC.

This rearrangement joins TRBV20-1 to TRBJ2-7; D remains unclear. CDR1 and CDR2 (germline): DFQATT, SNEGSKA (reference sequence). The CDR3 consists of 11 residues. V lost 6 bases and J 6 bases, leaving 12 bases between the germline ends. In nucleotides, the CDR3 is TGCAGTGCCCTCCCGGCTAGCGAGCAGTACTTC. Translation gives CSALPASEQYF.

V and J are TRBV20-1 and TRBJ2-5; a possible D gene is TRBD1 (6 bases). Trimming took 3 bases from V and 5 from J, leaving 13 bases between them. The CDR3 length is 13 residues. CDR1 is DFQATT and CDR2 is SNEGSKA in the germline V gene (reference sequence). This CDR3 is CSASPTGIETQYF. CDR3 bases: TGCAGTGCTAGTCCCACAGGGATTGAGACCCAGTACTTC.

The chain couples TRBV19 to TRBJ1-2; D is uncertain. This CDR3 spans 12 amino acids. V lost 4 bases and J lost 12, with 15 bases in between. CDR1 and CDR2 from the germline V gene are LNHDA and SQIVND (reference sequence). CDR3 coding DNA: TGTGCCAGTAGTACCCGCGCGGGGATGGACACCTTC. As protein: CASSTRAGMDTF. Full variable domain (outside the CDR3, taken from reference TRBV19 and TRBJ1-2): DGGITQSPKYLFRKEGQNVTLSCEQNLNHDAMYWYRQDPGQGLRLIYYSQIVNDFQKGDIAEGYSVSREKKESFPLTVTSAQKNPTAFYLCASSTRAGMDTFGSGTRLTVV.

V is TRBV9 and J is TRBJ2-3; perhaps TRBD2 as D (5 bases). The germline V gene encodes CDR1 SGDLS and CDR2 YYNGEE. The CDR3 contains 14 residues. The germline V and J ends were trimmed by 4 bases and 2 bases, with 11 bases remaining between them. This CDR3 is CASSPGLFTDTQYF. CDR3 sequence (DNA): TGTGCCAGCAGCCCCGGACTTTTCACAGATACGCAGTATTTT.

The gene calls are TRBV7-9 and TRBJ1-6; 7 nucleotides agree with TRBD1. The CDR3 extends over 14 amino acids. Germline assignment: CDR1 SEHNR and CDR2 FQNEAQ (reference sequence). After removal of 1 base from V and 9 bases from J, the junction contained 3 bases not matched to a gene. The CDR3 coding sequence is TGTGCCAGCAGCTTAGAGGGGGCGGGTTCACCCCTCCACTTT. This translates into CASSLEGAGSPLHF.

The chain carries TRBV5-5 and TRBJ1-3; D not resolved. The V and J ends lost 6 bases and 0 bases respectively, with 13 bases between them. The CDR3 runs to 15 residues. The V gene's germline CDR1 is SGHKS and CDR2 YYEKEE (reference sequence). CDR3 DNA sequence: TGTGCCAGCATGAGGACTGCCAACTCTGGAAACACCATATATTTT. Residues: CASMRTANSGNTIYF.

CDR3 region: CASSEPGRELFF. CDR3 nucleotides: TGTGCCAGCAGTGAGCCTGGCCGGGAGCTGTTTTTT. This chain uses TRBV25-1 with TRBJ2-2; D remains unclear. Germline lookup yields CDR1 MGHDK and CDR2 SYGVNS. The CDR3 totals 12 residues. Trimming left V 3 bases short and J 9 bases short, with 8 bases between.

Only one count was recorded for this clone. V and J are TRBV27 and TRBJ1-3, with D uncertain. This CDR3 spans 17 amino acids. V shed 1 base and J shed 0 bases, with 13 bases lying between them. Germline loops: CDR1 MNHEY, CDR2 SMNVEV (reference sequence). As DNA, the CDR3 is TGTGCCAGCAGTTTATATGAACCGGGGATCTCTGGAAACACCATATATTTT. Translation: CASSLYEPGISGNTIYF.

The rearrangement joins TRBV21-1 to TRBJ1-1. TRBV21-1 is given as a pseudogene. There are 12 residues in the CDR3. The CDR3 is CASRGLNTEAFF. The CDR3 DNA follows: TGTGCCAGCAGGGGACTCAACACTGAAGCTTTCTTT.

The CDR3 DNA sequence: TGTGCCAGTACCCCGGGACAGCTTCGGGCTAATGAAAAACTGTTTTTT. It yields the protein CASTPGQLRANEKLFF. The chain combines TRBV19 with TRBJ1-4, with 7 bases that match TRBD1. Germline CDR1 is LNHDA and CDR2 is SQIVND (reference sequence). The CDR3 has 16 amino acids. The junction had 11 bases not matched to a gene; V was cut back by 7 bases and J by 3 bases.